The sequence of this T cell receptor beta chain was determined in a study of blood T cell repertoires in COVID-19. Study background: The study drew acute and convalescent COVID-19 samples from the United States, Italy and Spain. Sources were T cells, B-cell-depleted T cells, or PBMCs; the material itself was cDNA or gDNA.

V was shortened by 1 base and J by 5 bases, with 12 bases between the two germline ends. The CDR3 has 14 residues. Germline V gives CDR1 SEHNR, CDR2 FQNEAQ (reference sequence). Original methodology: Reference gene primer amplification gave nucleated cell count estimates. Repertoires were generated with immunoSEQ multiplex PCR, while TCRdb's copy carries only in-frame clones and drops some. That table is the source of V, J and clone size, and D and trimming were worked out from the DNA. The data hold approximately 240,000 clones, with around four fifths observed a single time. The material sequenced was peripheral blood. The J gene is TRBJ2-7, the V gene TRBV7-9; D is unresolved. The TCR was taken from a woman aged 55-70 years with active or convalescent COVID-19. CDR3 in amino acids: CASSLVARFDEQYF. DNA for the CDR3: TGTGCCAGCAGCTTAGTGGCTCGCTTCGACGAGCAGTACTTC.